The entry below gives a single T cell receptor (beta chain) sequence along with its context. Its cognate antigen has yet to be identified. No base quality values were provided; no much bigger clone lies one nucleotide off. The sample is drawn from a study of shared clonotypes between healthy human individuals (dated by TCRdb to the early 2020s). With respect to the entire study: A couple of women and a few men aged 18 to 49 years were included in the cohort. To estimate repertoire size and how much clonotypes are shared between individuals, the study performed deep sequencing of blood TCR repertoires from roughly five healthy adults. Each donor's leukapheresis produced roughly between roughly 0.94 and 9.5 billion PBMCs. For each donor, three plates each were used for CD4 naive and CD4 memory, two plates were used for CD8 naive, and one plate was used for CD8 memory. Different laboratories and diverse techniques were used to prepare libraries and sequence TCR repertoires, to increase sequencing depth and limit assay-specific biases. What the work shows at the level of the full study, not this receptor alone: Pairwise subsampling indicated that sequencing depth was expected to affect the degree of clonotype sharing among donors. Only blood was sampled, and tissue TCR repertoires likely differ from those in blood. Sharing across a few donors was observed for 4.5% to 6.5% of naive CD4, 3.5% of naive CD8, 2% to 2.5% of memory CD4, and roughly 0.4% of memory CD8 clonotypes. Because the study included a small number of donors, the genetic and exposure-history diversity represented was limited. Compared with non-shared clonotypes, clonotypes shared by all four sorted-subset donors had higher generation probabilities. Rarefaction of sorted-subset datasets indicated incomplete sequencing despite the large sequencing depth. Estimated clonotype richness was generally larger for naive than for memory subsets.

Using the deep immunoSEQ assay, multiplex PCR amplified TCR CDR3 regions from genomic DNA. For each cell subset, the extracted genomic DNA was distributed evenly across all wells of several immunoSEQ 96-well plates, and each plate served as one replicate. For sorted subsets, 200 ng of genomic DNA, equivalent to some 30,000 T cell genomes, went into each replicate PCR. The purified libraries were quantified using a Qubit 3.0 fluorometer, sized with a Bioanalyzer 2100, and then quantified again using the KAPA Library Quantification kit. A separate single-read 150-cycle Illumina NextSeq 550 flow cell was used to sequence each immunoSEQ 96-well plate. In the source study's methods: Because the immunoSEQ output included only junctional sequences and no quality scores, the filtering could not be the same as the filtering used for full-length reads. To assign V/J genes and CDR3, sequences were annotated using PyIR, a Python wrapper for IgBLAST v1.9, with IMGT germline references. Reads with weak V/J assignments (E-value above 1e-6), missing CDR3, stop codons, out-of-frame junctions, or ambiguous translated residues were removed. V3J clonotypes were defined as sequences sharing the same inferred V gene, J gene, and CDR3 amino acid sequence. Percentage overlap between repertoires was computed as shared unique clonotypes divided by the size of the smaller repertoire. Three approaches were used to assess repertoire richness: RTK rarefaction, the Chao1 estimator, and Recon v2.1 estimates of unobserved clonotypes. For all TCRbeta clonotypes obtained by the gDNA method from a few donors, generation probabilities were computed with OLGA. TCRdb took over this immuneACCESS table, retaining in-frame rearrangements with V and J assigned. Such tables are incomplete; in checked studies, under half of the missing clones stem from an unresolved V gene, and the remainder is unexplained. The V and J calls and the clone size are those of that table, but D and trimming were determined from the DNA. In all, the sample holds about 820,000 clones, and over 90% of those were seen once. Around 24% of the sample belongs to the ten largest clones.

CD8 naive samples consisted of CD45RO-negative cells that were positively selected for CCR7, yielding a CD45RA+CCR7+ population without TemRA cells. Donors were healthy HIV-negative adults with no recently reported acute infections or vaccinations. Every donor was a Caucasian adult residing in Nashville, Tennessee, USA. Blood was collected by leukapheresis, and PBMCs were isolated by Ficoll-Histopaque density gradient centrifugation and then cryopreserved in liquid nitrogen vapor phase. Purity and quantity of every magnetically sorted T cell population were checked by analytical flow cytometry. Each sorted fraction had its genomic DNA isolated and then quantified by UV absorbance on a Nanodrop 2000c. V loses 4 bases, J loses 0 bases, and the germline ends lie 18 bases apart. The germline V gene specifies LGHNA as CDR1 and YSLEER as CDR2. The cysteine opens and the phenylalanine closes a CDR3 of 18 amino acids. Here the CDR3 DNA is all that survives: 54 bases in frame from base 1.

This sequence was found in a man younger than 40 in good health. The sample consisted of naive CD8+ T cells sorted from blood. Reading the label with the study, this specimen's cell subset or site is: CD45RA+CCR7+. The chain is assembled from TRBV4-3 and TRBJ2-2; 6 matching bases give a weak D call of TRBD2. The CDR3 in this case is CASSPPPAAGTNTGELFF. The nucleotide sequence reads TGCGCCAGCAGCCCACCCCCGGCGGCGGGAACGAACACCGGGGAGCTGTTTTTT.